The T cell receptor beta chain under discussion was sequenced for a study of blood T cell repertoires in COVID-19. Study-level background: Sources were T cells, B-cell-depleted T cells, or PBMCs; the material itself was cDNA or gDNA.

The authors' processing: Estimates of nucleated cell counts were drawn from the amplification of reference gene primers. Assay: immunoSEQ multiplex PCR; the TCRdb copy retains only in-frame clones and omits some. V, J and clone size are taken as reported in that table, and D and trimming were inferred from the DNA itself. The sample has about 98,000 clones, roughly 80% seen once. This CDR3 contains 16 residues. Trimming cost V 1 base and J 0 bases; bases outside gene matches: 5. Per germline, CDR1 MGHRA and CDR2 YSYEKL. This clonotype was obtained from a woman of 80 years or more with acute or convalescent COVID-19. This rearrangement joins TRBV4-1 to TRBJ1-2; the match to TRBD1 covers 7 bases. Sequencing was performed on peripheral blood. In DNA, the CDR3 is TGCGCCAGCAGCCAAGTCGGACAGGCGGCTAACTATGGCTACACCTTC. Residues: CASSQVGQAANYGYTF.